Below, one T cell receptor (beta chain) is given with its context. The target of this receptor is not known. It has no much larger one-base neighbor in the sample; base qualities were not kept. This sample stems from a study of T cells after somatic rescue of genetic block (TCRdb year 2020). Regarding the research as a whole: The study assessed how robust, over the long term, a T-cell system was when the system had developed through somatic rescue of a genetic block in T-cell development.

The method was the immunoSEQ multiplex PCR assay. TCRdb carries this immuneACCESS record with in-frame sequences only. Its versions omit some clonotypes, under half of them owing to an unresolved V gene in the studies checked, with the rest unexplained. Within this sample are 14,000 to 15,000 clones, with approximately 76% of them counted one time only. Of the sample, about 14% is held by the ten largest clones. Sequences SGDLS (CDR1) and YYNGEE (CDR2) are obtained from the germline V gene. Counted from cysteine to phenylalanine, this CDR3 has 17 amino acids. CDR3 DNA only is kept here, 51 bases in frame from base 1. V is reduced by 4 bases and J by 1 base, leaving a spacing of 17 bases between them.

Sample: peripheral blood mononuclear cells (PBMCs). The V gene is TRBV9 and the J gene is TRBJ2-2; the D segment could be TRBD1, given 6 matching bases. This TCR was recovered from a boy younger than 18. The DNA sequence is as follows: TGTGCCAGCAGCCCCCTAACCGGGACACTGAACACCGGGGAGCTGTTTTTT. It is translated as CASSPLTGTLNTGELFF.